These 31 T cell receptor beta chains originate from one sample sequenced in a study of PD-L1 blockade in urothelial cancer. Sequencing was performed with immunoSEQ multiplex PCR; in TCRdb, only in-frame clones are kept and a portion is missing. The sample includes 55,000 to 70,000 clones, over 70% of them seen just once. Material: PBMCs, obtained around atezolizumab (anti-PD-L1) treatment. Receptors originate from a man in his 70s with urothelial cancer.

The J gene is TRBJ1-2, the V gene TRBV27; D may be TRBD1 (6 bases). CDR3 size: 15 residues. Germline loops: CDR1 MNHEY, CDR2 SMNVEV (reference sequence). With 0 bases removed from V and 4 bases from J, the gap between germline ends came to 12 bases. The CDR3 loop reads CASSLSAQGIYGYTF. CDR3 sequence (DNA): TGTGCCAGCAGTTTATCGGCCCAGGGGATCTATGGCTACACCTTC.

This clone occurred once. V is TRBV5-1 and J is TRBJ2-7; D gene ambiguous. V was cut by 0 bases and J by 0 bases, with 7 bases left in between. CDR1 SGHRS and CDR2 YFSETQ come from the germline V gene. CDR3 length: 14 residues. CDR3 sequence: CASSLGADSYEQYF. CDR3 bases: TGCGCCAGCAGCTTGGGGGCCGACTCCTACGAGCAGTACTTC.

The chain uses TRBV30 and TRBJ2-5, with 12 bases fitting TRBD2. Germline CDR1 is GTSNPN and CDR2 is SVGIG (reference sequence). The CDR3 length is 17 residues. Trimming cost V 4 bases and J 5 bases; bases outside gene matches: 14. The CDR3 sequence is CAWISRTSGRSRETQYF. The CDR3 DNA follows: TGTGCCTGGATATCGAGAACTAGCGGGAGGTCAAGGGAGACCCAGTACTTC.

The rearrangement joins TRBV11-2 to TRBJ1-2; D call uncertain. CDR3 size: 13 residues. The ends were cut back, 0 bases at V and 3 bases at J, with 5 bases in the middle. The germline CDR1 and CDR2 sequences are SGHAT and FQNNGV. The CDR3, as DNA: TGTGCCAGCAGCTTAGATCTCGACTATGGCTACACCTTC. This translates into CASSLDLDYGYTF.

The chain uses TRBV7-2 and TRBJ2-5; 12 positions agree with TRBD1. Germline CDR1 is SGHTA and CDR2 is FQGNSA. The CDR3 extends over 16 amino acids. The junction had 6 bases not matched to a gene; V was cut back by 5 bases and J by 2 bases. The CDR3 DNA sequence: TGTGCCAGCAGCCCTGGGACAGGGGGCGGGCAAGAGACCCAGTACTTC. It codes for CASSPGTGGGQETQYF.

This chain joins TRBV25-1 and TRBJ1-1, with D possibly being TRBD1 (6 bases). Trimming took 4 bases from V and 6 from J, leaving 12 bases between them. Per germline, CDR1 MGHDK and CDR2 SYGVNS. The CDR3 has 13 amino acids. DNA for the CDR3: TGTGCCAGCAGTGGACAGGATTGGGCTGAAGCTTTCTTT. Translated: CASSGQDWAEAFF.

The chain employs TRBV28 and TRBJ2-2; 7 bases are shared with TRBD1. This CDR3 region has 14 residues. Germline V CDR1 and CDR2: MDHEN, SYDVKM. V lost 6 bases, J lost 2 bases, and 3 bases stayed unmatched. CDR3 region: CASRWTGNTGELFF. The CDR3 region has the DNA TGTGCCAGCAGGTGGACAGGAAACACCGGGGAGCTGTTTTTT.

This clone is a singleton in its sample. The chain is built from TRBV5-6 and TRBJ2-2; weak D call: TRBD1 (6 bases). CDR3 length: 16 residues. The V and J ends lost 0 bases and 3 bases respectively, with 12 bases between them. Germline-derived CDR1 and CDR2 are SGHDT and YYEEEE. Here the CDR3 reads CASSLVGRGDTGELFF. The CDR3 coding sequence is TGTGCCAGCAGCTTGGTCGGCAGGGGCGACACCGGGGAGCTGTTTTTT.

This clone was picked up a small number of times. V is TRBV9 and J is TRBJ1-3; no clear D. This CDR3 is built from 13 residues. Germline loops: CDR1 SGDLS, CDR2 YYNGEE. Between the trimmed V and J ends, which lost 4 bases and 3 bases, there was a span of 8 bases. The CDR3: CASSLPGGNTIYF. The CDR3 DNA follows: TGTGCCAGCAGCCTTCCGGGTGGAAACACCATATATTTT. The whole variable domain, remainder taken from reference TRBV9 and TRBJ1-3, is DSGVTQTPKHLITATGQRVTLRCSPRSGDLSVYWYQQSLDQGLQFLIQYYNGEERAKGNILERFSAQQFPDLHSELNLSSLELGDSALYFCASSLPGGNTIYFGEGSWLTVV.

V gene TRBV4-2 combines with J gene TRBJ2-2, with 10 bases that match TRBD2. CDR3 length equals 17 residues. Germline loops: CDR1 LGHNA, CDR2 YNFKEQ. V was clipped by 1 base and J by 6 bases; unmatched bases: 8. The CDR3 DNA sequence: TGTGCCAGCAGCCAAGTGCTAGCGGGAGCTCGGGCCGGGGAGCTGTTTTTT. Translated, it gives CASSQVLAGARAGELFF.

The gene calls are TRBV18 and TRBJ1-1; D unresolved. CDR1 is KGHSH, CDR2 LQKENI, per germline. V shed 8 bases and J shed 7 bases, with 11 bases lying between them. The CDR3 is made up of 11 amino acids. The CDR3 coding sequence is TGTGCCAGCCAAAGGGAGAATGAAGCTTTCTTT. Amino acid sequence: CASQRENEAFF.

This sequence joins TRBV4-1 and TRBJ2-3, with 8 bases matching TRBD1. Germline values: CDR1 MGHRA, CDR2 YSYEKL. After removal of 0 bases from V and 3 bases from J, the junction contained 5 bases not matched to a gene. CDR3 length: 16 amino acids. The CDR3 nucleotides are TGCGCCAGCAGCCAAGATGGGGACAGGAGAACAGATACGCAGTATTTT. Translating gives CASSQDGDRRTDTQYF.

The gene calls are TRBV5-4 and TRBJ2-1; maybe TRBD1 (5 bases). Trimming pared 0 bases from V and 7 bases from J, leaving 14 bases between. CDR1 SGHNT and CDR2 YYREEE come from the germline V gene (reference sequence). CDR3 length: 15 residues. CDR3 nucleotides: TGTGCCAGCAGCTTGGGTCAGGGTGTTCGGAATGAGCAGTTCTTC. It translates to CASSLGQGVRNEQFF.

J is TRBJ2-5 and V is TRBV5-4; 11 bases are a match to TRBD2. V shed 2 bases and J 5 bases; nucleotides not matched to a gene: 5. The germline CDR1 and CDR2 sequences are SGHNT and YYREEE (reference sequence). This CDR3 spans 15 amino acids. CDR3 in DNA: TGTGCCAGCAGCTTAAAACTAGCGGGAGACGAGACCCAGTACTTC. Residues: CASSLKLAGDETQYF.

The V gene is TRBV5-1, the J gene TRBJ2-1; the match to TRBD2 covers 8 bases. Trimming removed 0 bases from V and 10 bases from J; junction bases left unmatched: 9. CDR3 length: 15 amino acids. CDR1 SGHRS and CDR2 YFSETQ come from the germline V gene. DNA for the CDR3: TGCGCCAGCAGCTTGGAACCAGCGGGAGAGGAGGAGCAGTTCTTC. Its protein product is CASSLEPAGEEEQFF. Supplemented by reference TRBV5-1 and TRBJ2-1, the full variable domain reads KAGVTQTPRYLIKTRGQQVTLSCSPISGHRSVSWYQQTPGQGLQFLFEYFSETQRNKGNFPGRFSGRQFSNSRSEMNVSTLELGDSALYLCASSLEPAGEEEQFFGPGTRLTVL.

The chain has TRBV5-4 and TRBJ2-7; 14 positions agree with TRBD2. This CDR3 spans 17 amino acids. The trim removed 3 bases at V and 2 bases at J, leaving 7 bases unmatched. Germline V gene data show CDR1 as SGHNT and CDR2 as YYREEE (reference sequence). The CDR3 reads CASSSGLAGGIPYEQYF. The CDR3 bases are TGTGCCAGCAGCTCCGGACTAGCGGGAGGCATACCCTACGAGCAGTACTTC.

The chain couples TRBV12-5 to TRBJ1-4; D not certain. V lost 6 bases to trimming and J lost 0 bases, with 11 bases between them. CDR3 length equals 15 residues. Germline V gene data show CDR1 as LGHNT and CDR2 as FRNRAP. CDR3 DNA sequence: TGTGCTAGTGGCCGCACGCGAGCAACTAATGAAAAACTGTTTTTT. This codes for CASGRTRATNEKLFF.

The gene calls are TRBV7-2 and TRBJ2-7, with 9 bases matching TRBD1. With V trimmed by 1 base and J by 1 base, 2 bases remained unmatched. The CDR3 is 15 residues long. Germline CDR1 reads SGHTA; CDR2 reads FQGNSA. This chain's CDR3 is CASSLEGQGSYEQYF. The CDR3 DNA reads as TGTGCCAGCAGCTTAGAGGGACAGGGTTCCTACGAGCAGTACTTC. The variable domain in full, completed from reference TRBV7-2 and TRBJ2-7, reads GAGVSQSPSNKVTEKGKDVELRCDPISGHTALYWYRQSLGQGLEFLIYFQGNSAPDKSGLPSDRFSAERTGGSVSTLTIQRTQQEDSAVYLCASSLEGQGSYEQYFGPGTRLTVT.

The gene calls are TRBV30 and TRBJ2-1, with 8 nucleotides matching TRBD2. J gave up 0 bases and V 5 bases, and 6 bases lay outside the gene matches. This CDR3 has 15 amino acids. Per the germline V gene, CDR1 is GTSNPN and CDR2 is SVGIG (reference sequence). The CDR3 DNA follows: TGTGCCTGGCTTAGCGGGGCCGGCTCCTACAATGAGCAGTTCTTC. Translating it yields CAWLSGAGSYNEQFF. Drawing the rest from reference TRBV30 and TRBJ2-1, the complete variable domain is SQTIHQWPATLVQPVGSPLSLECTVEGTSNPNLYWYRQAAGRGLQLLFYSVGIGQISSEVPQNLSASRPQDRQFILSSKKLLLSDSGFYLCAWLSGAGSYNEQFFGPGTRLTVL.

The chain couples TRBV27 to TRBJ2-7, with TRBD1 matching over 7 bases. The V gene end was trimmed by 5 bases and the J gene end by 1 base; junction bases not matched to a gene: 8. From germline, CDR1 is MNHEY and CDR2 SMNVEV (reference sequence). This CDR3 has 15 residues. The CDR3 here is CASSPTGEVSYEQYF. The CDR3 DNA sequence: TGTGCCAGCAGTCCTACAGGGGAAGTATCCTACGAGCAGTACTTC.

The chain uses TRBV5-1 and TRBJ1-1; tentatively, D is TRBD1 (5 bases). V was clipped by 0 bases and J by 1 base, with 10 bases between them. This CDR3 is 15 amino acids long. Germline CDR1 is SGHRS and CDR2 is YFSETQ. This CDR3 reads CASSLEGSTNTEAFF. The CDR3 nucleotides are TGCGCCAGCAGCTTGGAGGGGTCGACGAACACTGAAGCTTTCTTT. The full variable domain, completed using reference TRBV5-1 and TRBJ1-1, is KAGVTQTPRYLIKTRGQQVTLSCSPISGHRSVSWYQQTPGQGLQFLFEYFSETQRNKGNFPGRFSGRQFSNSRSEMNVSTLELGDSALYLCASSLEGSTNTEAFFGQGTRLTVV.

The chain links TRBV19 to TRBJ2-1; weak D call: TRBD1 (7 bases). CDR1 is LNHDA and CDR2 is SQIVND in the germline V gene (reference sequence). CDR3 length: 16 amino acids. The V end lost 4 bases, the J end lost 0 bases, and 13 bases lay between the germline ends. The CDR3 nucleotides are TGTGCCAGTAGTAGGCAGGGGGGAGGCTCCTACAATGAGCAGTTCTTC. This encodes CASSRQGGGSYNEQFF.

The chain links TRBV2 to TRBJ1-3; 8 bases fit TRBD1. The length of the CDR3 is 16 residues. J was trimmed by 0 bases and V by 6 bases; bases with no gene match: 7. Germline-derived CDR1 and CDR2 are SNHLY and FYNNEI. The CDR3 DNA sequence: TGTGCCAGCAGCCAACGGACAGGGAACTCTGGAAACACCATATATTTT. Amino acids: CASSQRTGNSGNTIYF. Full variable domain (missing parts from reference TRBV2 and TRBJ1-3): EPEVTQTPSHQVTQMGQEVILRCVPISNHLYFYWYRQILGQKVEFLVSFYNNEISEKSEIFDDQFSVERPDGSNFTLKIRSTKLEDSAMYFCASSQRTGNSGNTIYFGEGSWLTVV.

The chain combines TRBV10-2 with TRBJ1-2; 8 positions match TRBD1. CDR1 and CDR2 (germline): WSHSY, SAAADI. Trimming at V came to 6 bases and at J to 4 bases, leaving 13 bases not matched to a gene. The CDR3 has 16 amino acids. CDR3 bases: TGCGCCAGCAGGGGCAGGGGGCCCTCGTTGGGCTATGGCTACACCTTC. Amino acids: CASRGRGPSLGYGYTF.

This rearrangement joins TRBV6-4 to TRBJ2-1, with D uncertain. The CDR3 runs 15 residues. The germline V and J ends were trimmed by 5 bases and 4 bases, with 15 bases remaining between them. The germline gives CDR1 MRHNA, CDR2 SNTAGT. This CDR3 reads CASSMDIAAYNEQFF. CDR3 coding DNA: TGTGCCAGCAGTATGGATATTGCGGCTTACAATGAGCAGTTCTTC.

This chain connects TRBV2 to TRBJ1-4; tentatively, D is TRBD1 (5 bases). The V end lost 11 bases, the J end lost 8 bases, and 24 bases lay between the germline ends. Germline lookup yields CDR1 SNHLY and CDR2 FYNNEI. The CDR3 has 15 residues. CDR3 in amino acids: CAGSLGGPWGEKLFF. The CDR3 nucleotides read TGTGCCGGAAGCCTGGGGGGACCATGGGGCGAAAAACTGTTTTTT.

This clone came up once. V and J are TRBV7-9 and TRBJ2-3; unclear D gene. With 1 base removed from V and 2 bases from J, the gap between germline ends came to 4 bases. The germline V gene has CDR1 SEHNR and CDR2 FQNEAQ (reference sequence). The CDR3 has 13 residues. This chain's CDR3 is CASSLGLTDTQYF. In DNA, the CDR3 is TGTGCCAGCAGCTTAGGGCTCACAGATACGCAGTATTTT.

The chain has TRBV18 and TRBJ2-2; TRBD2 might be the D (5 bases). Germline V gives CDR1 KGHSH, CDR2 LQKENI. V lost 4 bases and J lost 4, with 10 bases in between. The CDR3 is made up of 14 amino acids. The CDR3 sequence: CASSRRDFTGELFF. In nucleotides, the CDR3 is TGTGCCAGCTCACGACGGGATTTCACCGGGGAGCTGTTTTTT.

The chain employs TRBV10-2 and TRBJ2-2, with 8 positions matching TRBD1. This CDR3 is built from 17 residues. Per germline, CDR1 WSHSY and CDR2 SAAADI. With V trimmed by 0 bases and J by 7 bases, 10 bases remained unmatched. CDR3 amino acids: CASSESRRQGAYGELFF. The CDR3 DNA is TGCGCCAGCAGTGAGTCGAGAAGGCAGGGGGCTTACGGGGAGCTGTTTTTT.

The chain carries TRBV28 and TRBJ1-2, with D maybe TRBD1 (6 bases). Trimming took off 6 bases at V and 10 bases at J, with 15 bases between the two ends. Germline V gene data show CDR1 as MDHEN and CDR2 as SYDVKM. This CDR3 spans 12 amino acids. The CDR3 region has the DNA TGTGCCAGCAGACCAGGACAGTCACACTACACCTTC. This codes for CASRPGQSHYTF.

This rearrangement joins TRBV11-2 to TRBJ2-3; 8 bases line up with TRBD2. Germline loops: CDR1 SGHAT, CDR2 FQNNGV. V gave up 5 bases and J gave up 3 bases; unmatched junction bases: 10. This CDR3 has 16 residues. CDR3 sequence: CASSILGRGSTDTQYF. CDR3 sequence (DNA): TGTGCCAGCAGCATTCTCGGGAGGGGGTCGACAGATACGCAGTATTTT.